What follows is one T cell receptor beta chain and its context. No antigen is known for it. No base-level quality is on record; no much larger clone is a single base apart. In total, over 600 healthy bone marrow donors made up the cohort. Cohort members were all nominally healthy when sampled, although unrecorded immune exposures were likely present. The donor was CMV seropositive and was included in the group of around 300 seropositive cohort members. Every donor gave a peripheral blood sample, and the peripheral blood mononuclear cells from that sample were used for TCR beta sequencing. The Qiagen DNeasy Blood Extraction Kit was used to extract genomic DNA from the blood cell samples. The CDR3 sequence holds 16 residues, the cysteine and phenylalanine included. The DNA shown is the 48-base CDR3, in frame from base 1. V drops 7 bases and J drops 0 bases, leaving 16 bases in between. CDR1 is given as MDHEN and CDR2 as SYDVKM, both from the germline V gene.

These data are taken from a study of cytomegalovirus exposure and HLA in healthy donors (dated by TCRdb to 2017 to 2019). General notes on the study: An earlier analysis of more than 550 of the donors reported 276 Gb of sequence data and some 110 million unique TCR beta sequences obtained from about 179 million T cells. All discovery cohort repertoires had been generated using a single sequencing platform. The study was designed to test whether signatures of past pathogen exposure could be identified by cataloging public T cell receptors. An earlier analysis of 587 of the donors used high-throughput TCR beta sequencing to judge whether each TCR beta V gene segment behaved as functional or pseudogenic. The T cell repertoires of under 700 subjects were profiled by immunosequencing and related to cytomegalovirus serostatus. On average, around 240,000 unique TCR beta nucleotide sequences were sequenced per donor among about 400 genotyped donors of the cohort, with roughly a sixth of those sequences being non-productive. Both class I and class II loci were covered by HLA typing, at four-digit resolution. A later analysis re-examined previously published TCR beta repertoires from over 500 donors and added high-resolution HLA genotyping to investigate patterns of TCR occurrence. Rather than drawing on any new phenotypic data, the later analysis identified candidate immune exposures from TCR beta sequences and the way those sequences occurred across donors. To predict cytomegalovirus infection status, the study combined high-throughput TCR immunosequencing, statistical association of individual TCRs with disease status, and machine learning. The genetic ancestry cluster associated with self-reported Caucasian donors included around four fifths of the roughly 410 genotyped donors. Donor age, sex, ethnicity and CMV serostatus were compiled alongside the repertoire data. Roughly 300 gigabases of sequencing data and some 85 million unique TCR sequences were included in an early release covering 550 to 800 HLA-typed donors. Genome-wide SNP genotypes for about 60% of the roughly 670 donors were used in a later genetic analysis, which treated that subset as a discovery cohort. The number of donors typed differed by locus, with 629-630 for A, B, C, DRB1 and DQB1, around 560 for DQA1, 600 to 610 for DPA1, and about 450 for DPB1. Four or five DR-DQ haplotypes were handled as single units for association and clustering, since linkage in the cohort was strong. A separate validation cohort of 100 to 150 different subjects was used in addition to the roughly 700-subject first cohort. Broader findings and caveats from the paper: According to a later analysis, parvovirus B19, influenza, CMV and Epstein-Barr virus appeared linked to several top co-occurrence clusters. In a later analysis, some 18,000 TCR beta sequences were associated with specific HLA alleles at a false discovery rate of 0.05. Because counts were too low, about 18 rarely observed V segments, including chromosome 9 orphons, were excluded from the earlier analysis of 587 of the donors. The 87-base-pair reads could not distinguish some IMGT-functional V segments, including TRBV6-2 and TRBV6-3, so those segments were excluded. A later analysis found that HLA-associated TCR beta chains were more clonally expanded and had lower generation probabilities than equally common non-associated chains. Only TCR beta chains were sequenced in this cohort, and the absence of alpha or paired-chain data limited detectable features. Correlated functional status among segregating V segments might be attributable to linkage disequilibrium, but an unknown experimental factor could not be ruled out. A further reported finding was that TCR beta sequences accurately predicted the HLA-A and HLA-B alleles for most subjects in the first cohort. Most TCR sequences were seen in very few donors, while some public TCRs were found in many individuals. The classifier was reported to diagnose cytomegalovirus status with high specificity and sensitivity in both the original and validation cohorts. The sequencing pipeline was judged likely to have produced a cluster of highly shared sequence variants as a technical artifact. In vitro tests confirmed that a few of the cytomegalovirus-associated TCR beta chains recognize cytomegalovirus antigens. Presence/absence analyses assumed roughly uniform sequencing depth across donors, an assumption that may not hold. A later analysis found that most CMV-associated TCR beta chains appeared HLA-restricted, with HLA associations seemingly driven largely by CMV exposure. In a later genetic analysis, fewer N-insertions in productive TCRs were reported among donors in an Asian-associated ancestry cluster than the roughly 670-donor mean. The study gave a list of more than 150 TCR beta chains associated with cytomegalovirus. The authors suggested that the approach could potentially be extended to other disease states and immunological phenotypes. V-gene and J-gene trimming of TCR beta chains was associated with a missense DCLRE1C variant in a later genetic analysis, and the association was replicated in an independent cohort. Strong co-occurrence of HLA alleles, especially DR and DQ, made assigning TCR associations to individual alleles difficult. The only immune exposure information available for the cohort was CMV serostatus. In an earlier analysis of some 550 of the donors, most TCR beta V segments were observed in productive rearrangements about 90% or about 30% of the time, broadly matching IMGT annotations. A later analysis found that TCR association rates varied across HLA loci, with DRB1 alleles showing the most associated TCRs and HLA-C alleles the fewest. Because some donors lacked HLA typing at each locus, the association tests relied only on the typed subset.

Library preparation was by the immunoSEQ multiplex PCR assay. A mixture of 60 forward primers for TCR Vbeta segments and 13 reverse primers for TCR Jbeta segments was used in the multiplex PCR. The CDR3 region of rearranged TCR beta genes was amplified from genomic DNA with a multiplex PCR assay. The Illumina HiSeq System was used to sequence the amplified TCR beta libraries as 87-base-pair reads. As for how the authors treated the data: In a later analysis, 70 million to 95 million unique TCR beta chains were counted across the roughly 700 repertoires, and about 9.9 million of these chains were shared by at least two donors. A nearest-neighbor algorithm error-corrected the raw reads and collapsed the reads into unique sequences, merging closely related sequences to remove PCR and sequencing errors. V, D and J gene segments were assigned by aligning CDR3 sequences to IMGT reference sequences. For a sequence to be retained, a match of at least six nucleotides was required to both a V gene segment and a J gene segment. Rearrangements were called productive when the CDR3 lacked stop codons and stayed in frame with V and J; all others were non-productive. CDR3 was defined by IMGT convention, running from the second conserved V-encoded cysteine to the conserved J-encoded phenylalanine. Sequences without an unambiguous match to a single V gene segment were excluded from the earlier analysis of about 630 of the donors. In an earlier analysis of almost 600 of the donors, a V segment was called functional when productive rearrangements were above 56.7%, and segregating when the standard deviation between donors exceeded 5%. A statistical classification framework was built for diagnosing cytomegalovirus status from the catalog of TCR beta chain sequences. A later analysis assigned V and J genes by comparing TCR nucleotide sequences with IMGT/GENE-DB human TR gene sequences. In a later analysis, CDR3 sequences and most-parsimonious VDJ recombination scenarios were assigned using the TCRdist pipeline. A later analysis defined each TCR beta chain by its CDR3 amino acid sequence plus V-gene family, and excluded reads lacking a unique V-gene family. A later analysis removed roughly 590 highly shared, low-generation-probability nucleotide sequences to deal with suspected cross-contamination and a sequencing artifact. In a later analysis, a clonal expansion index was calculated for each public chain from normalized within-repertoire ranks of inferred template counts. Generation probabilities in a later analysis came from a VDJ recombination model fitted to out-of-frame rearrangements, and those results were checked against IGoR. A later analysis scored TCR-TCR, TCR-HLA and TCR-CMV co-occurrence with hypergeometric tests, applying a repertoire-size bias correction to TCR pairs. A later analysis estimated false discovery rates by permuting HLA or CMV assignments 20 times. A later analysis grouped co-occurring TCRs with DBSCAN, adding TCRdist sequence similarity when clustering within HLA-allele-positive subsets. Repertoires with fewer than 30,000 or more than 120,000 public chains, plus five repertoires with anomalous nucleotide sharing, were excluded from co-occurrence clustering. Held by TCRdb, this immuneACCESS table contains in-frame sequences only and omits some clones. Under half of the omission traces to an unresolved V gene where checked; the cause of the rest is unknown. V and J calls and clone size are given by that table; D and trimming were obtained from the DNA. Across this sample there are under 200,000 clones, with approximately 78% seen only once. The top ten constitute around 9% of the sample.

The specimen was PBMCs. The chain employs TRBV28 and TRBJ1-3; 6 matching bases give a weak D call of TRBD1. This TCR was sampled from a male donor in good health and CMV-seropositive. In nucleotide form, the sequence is TGTGCCAGCACCCTTGGGGGCACGAGCTCTGGAAACACCATATATTTT. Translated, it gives CASTLGGTSSGNTIYF.